This TCR beta chain is drawn from a study of T cell changes during pregnancy in multiple sclerosis. Here immunoSEQ multiplex PCR was the method, and the copy in TCRdb shows in-frame clones only, minus some. The sample has 25,000 to 35,000 clones; 80% to 90% are singletons. The CDR3 covers 16 residues. Germline-derived CDR1 and CDR2 are LNHDA and SQIVND (reference sequence). The V segment lost 6 bases and the J segment 4 bases; nucleotides outside the gene matches: 8. The V and J genes are TRBV19 and TRBJ1-5; TRBD1 agrees at 11 bases. Specimen: CD8+ T cells from peripheral blood mononuclear cells, collected in the second trimester of pregnancy. This sequence originates from a female donor with multiple sclerosis, enrolled in a pregnancy study. In nucleotides, the CDR3 is TGTGCCAGTAGGGCCGGGACAGGGGGTTTTAATCAGCCCCAGCATTTT. As protein: CASRAGTGGFNQPQHF.